These 8 T cell receptor beta chains share one sample of origin, sequenced in a study of cytomegalovirus exposure and HLA in healthy donors (dated by TCRdb to 2016 to 2017). Libraries were constructed by the immunoSEQ multiplex PCR assay. For the multiplex PCR, a mixture combining 60 forward primers for TCR Vbeta segments and 13 reverse primers for TCR Jbeta segments was used. TCRdb limited this immuneACCESS table to in-frame rearrangements with V and J called. A share of clones is missing; checked studies link under half to unresolved V genes, and the rest is unexplained. The sample contains 250,000 or so clones, around 80% of them found a single time. Around 8.6% of the sample belongs to the ten largest clones. The sample consisted of PBMCs. These receptors all come from a woman between 55 and 75 years old in good health and CMV-seropositive.

Written as DNA, the CDR3 is TGTGCCAGTAGTGGGGACAGCCCCTACGAGCAGTACTTC. Protein: CASSGDSPYEQYF. The J gene is TRBJ2-7, the V gene TRBV19; 7 nucleotides agree with TRBD1. CDR1 LNHDA and CDR2 SQIVND come from the germline V gene (reference sequence). The CDR3 loop spans 13 amino acids. The J segment lost 2 bases and the V segment lost 5 bases, leaving 3 bases of the junction unmatched.

In its sample, this clone was seen once. Other nucleotide sequences from this sample produce the same CDR3. The J gene is TRBJ2-7, the V gene TRBV6-6; 10 positions agree with TRBD2. Germline assignment: CDR1 MNHNY and CDR2 SVGAGI (reference sequence). There are 14 residues in the CDR3. Trimming took 2 bases from V and 6 from J; bases not matched to a gene: 4. DNA for the CDR3: TGTGCCAGCAGTTACAGCGGGAGGGCCTCCGAGCAGTACTTC. It encodes CASSYSGRASEQYF.

The V gene is TRBV5-4, the J gene TRBJ2-7; D gene ambiguous. V gave up 0 bases and J gave up 1 base, with 11 bases separating them. Germline V gives CDR1 SGHNT, CDR2 YYREEE (reference sequence). This CDR3 comprises 15 residues. This CDR3 is CASSLASGLSYEQYF. Written as DNA, the CDR3 is TGTGCCAGCAGCTTGGCGTCAGGCCTGTCCTACGAGCAGTACTTC.

The genes are TRBV7-9 and TRBJ1-1; 8 bases map to TRBD1. The CDR3 extends over 14 amino acids. Germline V gene sequence: CDR1 SEHNR, CDR2 FQNEAQ (reference sequence). V shed 4 bases and J 4 bases; nucleotides not matched to a gene: 5. For the CDR3, the DNA is TGTGCCAGCAGCTGGACAGGGCCACTCACTGAAGCTTTCTTT. This translates into CASSWTGPLTEAFF.

The chain carries TRBV18 and TRBJ1-4; D not resolved. The CDR3 is made up of 18 amino acids. V dropped 2 bases and J dropped 0 bases, with 16 bases sitting between them. Germline V gives CDR1 KGHSH, CDR2 LQKENI. The CDR3 loop is CASSPGREYDPTNEKLFF. The DNA of the CDR3 is TGTGCCAGCTCACCAGGCCGGGAGTACGATCCAACTAATGAAAAACTGTTTTTT.

The V gene is TRBV29-1, the J gene TRBJ2-1; TRBD1 agrees at 10 bases. The CDR3 consists of 16 residues. V shed 4 bases and J 6 bases; nucleotides not matched to a gene: 12. Germline CDR1 and CDR2: SQVTM and ANQGSEA. CDR3 protein: CSVAGTGARGTNEQFF. The DNA of the CDR3 is TGCAGCGTTGCCGGGACAGGGGCAAGGGGTACCAATGAGCAGTTCTTC.

This sequence joins TRBV2 and TRBJ1-2; possible D gene TRBD1, 5 bases. There are 14 residues in the CDR3. V was cut by 4 bases and J by 2 bases, with 11 bases left in between. Germline V gene sequence: CDR1 SNHLY, CDR2 FYNNEI. The CDR3 DNA follows: TGTGCCAGCAGTGGAGTAACAGGCAACTATGGCTACACCTTC. This encodes CASSGVTGNYGYTF.

The chain links TRBV6-5 to TRBJ2-1; 9 bases align to TRBD2. Germline trimming cut 4 bases from V and 9 bases from J; bases unmatched to any gene: 13. The CDR3 is made up of 16 amino acids. Germline V CDR1 and CDR2: MNHEY, SVGAGI. The CDR3 region is CASSSDASGRRGEQFF. Written as DNA, the CDR3 is TGTGCCAGCAGTTCCGATGCAAGCGGGAGGAGGGGTGAGCAGTTCTTC.